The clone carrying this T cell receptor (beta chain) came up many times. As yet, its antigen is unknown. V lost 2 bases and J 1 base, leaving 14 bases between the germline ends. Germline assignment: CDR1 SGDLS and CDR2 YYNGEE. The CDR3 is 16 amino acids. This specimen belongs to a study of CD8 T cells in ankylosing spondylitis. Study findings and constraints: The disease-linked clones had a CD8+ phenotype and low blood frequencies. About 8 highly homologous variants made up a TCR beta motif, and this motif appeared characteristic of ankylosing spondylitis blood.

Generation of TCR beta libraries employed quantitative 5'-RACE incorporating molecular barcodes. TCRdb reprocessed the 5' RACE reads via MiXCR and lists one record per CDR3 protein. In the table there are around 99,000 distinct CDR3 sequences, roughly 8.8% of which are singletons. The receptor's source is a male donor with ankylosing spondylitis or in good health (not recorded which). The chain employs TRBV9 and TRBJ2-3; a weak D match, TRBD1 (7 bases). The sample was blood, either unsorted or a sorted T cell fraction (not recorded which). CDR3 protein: CASSVGQRGGTDTQYF. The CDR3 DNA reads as TGTGCCAGCAGCGTGGGACAGAGGGGGGGCACAGATACGCAGTATTTT.